Given below is one TCR beta chain in context. Its antigen is unidentified. Germline V lookup: CDR1 LNHNV, CDR2 YYDKDF (reference sequence). The CDR3 contains 16 residues. Losses at the gene ends were 3 bases for V and 6 bases for J; bases not matched to a gene: 11. The data are from a study of T cell responses to AZD1222 COVID-19 vaccine. The overall study: Recipients boosted at about 4 weeks or about 12 weeks are pooled. Study-level findings and limits: Increases in Spike-specific TCR breadth and depth were seen after two AZD1222 doses.

The table came from immunoSEQ multiplex PCR; TCRdb's copy has only in-frame clones and leaves some out. Here the sample spans some 64,000 clones, 84% being singletons. This clonotype was obtained from an adult in good health. The chain recombines TRBV15 with TRBJ1-1; 9 bases align to TRBD1. The input for sequencing was peripheral blood, taken on day 0 of AZD1222 vaccination. The CDR3 here is CATSRPGQGRRPEAFF. The DNA of the CDR3 is TGTGCCACCAGCAGGCCCGGACAGGGGAGACGCCCTGAAGCTTTCTTT.